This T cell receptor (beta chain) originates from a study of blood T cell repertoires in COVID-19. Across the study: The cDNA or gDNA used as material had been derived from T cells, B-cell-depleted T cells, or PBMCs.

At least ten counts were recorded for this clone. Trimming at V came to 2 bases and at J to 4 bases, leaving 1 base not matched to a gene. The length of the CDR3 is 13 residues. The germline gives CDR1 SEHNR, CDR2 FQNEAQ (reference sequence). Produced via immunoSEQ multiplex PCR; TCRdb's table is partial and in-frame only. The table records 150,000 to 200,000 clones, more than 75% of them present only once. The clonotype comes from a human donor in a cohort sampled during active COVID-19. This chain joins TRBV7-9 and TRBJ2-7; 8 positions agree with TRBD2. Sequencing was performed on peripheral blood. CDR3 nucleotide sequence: TGTGCCAGCAGCTTAAGCGGGGGTTACGAGCAGTACTTC. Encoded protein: CASSLSGGYEQYF.